Presented here are 21 T cell receptor beta chains from one specimen sequenced in a study of T cell repertoires in cytomegalovirus infection. No antigen is known for these receptors. A single record per CDR3 protein comes from TCRdb applying MiXCR to the reads. The sample yields some 320,000 distinct CDR3 sequences, almost 30% seen once. The sequenced sample was cultured PBMCs, obtained from culture after CMV antigen stimulation. These receptors came from a human donor in good health (CMV status not recorded). Some clones in this sample may be carry-over from other donors' samples.

The gene calls are TRBV11-1 and TRBJ2-5; TRBD2 matches 8 bases. The CDR3 totals 15 residues. Germline V CDR1 and CDR2: SGHAT, FQDESV (reference sequence). V lost 5 bases, J lost 5 bases, and 10 bases stayed unmatched. CDR3 region: CASSPTWTSSETQYF. As DNA, the CDR3 is TGTGCCAGCAGCCCGACTTGGACTAGCTCGGAGACCCAGTACTTC.

The chain carries TRBV12-3 or TRBV12-4 and TRBJ1-6, with unresolved D. Trimming left V 6 bases short and J 5 bases short, with 11 bases between. The CDR3 consists of 14 residues. The DNA of the CDR3 is TGTGCCAGCAGCGCTGCCCGGGATAATTCACCCCTCCACTTT. It translates to CASSAARDNSPLHF.

This clonotype was detected once. The rearrangement joins TRBV28 to TRBJ2-6; D is uncertain. The CDR3 consists of 17 residues. Germline CDR1 reads MDHEN; CDR2 reads SYDVKM. Trimming shortened V by 4 bases and J by 0 bases, and 13 bases separated the two germline ends. CDR3 residues: CASSSPQVTSGANVLTF. The CDR3 region has the DNA TGTGCCAGCAGTTCCCCGCAGGTGACCTCTGGGGCCAACGTCCTGACTTTC. The variable domain in full, with the rest retrieved from reference TRBV28 and TRBJ2-6, is DVKVTQSSRYLVKRTGEKVFLECVQDMDHENMFWYRQDPGLGLRLIYFSYDVKMKEKGDIPEGYSVSREKKERFSLILESASTNQTSMYLCASSSPQVTSGANVLTFGAGSRLTVL.

This clonotype was counted a few times. The chain carries TRBV6-1 and TRBJ1-2; a weak D match, TRBD1 (6 bases). The CDR3 length is 15 residues. Trimming took 0 bases from V and 4 from J, leaving 12 bases between them. CDR1 is MNHNS and CDR2 is SASEGT in the germline V gene. The CDR3 DNA sequence: TGTGCCAGCAGTGAAGCTGAGACACAGGGCTATGGCTACACCTTC. It encodes CASSEAETQGYGYTF.

This clonotype was counted between two and nine times. CDR3 amino acids: CATGQGADEQYF. CDR3 DNA sequence: TGTGCCACGGGACAGGGGGCGGACGAGCAGTACTTC. This chain uses TRBV6-6 with TRBJ2-7, with 12 bases identical to TRBD1. The germline CDR1 and CDR2 sequences are MNHNY and SVGAGI (reference sequence). After removal of 10 bases from V and 5 bases from J, the junction contained 3 bases not matched to a gene. This CDR3 comprises 12 residues.

There are a few counts of this clonotype. This chain uses TRBV20-1 with TRBJ2-3; D not resolved. CDR1 DFQATT and CDR2 SNEGSKA come from the germline V gene (reference sequence). The CDR3 extends over 14 amino acids. V gave up 0 bases and J gave up 3 bases, with 10 bases separating them. In DNA, the CDR3 is TGCAGTGCTAGAGATTGGGGTGGTACAGATACGCAGTATTTT. This sequence encodes CSARDWGGTDTQYF.

V gene TRBV27 combines with J gene TRBJ2-2; no definite D call. The CDR3 loop spans 12 amino acids. Germline CDR1 MNHEY, CDR2 SMNVEV (reference sequence). Trimming shortened V by 6 bases and J by 8 bases, and 10 bases separated the two germline ends. Here the CDR3 reads CASSSGEGELFF. The CDR3 bases are TGTGCCAGCAGCTCGGGTGAAGGGGAGCTGTTTTTT.

The chain employs TRBV20-1 and TRBJ2-3; possibly TRBD2 for D (6 bases). The CDR3 extends over 14 amino acids. Germline V gene sequence: CDR1 DFQATT, CDR2 SNEGSKA (reference sequence). Trimming removed 4 bases from V and 3 bases from J, with 14 bases in between. CDR3 amino acids: CSAKGGSATDTQYF. The CDR3 DNA reads as TGCAGTGCTAAGGGAGGCTCCGCGACAGATACGCAGTATTTT.

The chain is built from TRBV5-1 and TRBJ2-3; D is unresolved. The V end lost 5 bases, the J end lost 5 bases, and 15 bases lay between the germline ends. The CDR3 runs to 14 residues. Germline loops: CDR1 SGHRS, CDR2 YFSETQ. CDR3 in DNA: TGCGCCAGCAGGTTCTCGGATAGTGTAGATACGCAGTATTTT. Translating gives CASRFSDSVDTQYF.

Only a few counts were recorded for this clonotype. V gene TRBV15 combines with J gene TRBJ1-5, with D hard to call. The CDR3 consists of 13 residues. V dropped 5 bases and J dropped 4 bases, with 9 bases sitting between them. Germline V gene lookup returns CDR1 LNHNV and CDR2 YYDKDF (reference sequence). The CDR3 spells CATSEGLNQPQHF. CDR3 nucleotide sequence: TGTGCCACCAGCGAGGGTCTGAATCAGCCCCAGCATTTT. Complete variable domain (other parts from reference TRBV15 and TRBJ1-5): DAMVIQNPRYQVTQFGKPVTLSCSQTLNHNVMYWYQQKSSQAPKLLFHYYDKDFNNEADTPDNFQSRRPNTSFCFLDIRSPGLGDTAMYLCATSEGLNQPQHFGDGTRLSIL.

Turning to this clonotype: Germline is not matched at one junction end, which may reflect a read error. This chain links TRBV24-1 with TRBJ1-5; weak D call: TRBD1 (5 bases). Germline V gives CDR1 KGHDR, CDR2 SFDVKD. This CDR3 spans 13 amino acids. The CDR3, as DNA: TGTGCCACCAGCCCTACGGGGGGAGGACCCCAGCGTTTT. Protein: CATSPTGGGPQRF.

V is TRBV6-5 and J is TRBJ2-7; TRBD2 aligns across 9 bases. CDR3 length: 17 amino acids. The V segment lost 6 bases and the J segment 1 base; nucleotides outside the gene matches: 13. Germline V gene data show CDR1 as MNHEY and CDR2 as SVGAGI. The CDR3 DNA sequence: TGTGCCAGCAGCATCGCGGGAGGGCCGAGTAGATCCTACGAGCAGTACTTC. Protein product: CASSIAGGPSRSYEQYF.

This chain uses TRBV11-2 with TRBJ2-3; no clear D. Germline V CDR1 and CDR2: SGHAT, FQNNGV. The CDR3 consists of 14 residues. V lost 5 bases, J lost 2 bases, and 11 bases lay in between. The CDR3 nucleotides are TGTGCCAGCAGCCCGCAGCCCTCCACAGATACGCAGTATTTT. This encodes CASSPQPSTDTQYF. Together with reference TRBV11-2 and TRBJ2-3, the CDR3 gives the full variable domain: EAGVAQSPRYKIIEKRQSVAFWCNPISGHATLYWYQQILGQGPKLLIQFQNNGVVDDSQLPKDRFSAERLKGVDSTLKIQPAKLEDSAVYLCASSPQPSTDTQYFGPGTRLTVL.

This clonotype has just a few counts. The gene calls are TRBV3-1 and TRBJ1-1, with a tentative D call TRBD1 (5 bases). Trimming pared 8 bases from V and 4 bases from J, leaving 14 bases between. Germline V CDR1 and CDR2: LGHDT, YNNKEL (reference sequence). This CDR3 comprises 13 residues. CDR3 DNA: TGTGCCAGCCGGTGGGGGGGGGGCACTGAAGCTTTCTTT. Protein sequence: CASRWGGGTEAFF. Based on the CDR3 plus reference TRBV3-1 and TRBJ1-1, the full variable domain is DTAVSQTPKYLVTQMGNDKSIKCEQNLGHDTMYWYKQDSKKFLKIMFSYNNKELIINETVPNRFSPKSPDKAHLNLHINSLELGDSAVYFCASRWGGGTEAFFGQGTRLTVV.

V is TRBV28 and J is TRBJ2-7; TRBD1 matches at 8 bases. The CDR3 has 15 amino acids. J lost 6 bases, V lost 2 bases, and 9 bases had no gene match. Germline assignment: CDR1 MDHEN and CDR2 SYDVKM. CDR3 region: CASSLPGGVSAEQYF. For the CDR3, the DNA is TGTGCCAGCAGTTTACCAGGGGGCGTAAGTGCCGAGCAGTACTTC.

This clonotype was counted between two and nine times. This sequence joins TRBV5-5 and TRBJ2-7; perhaps TRBD1 as D (6 bases). The germline V and J ends were trimmed by 4 bases and 5 bases, with 16 bases remaining between them. The CDR3 length is 14 residues. Germline V gene data show CDR1 as SGHKS and CDR2 as YYEKEE (reference sequence). As DNA, the CDR3 is TGTGCCAGCAGCGGGATCAACAGGGTTGACGAGCAGTACTTC. Residues: CASSGINRVDEQYF. Looking up the rest from reference TRBV5-5 and TRBJ2-7 gives the full variable domain: DAGVTQSPTHLIKTRGQQVTLRCSPISGHKSVSWYQQVLGQGPQFIFQYYEKEERGRGNFPDRFSARQFPNYSSELNVNALLLGDSALYLCASSGINRVDEQYFGPGTRLTVT.

This clonotype was counted at least ten times. The CDR3 region is CASRSIDTQYF. CDR3 nucleotides: TGTGCCAGCAGATCTATCGATACGCAGTATTTT. V usage is TRBV12-3 or TRBV12-4 and J usage is TRBJ2-3; D gene unclear. This CDR3 spans 11 amino acids. Trimming pared 6 bases from V and 6 bases from J, leaving 7 bases between.

The rearrangement uses TRBV7-2 and TRBJ1-2; TRBD1 matches 8 bases. V lost 6 bases, J lost 3 bases, and 3 bases stayed unmatched. This CDR3 spans 13 amino acids. Per germline, CDR1 SGHTA and CDR2 FQGNSA. CDR3 bases: TGTGCCAGCAGGGGACAGGACCACTATGGCTACACCTTC. Amino acid sequence: CASRGQDHYGYTF.

This chain links TRBV11-3 with TRBJ2-1; TRBD2 might be the D (6 bases). The CDR3 is 14 amino acids. V dropped 0 bases and J dropped 9 bases, with 12 bases sitting between them. From germline, CDR1 is SGHNT and CDR2 YENEEA. The CDR3, as DNA: TGTGCCAGCAGCTTAGATCGGGGGACTGTTGAGCAGTTCTTC. Amino acids: CASSLDRGTVEQFF.

This clonotype was recorded many times. The CDR3 sequence is CASSPGDRVDGYTF. In DNA form, the CDR3 reads TGTGCCAGCAGCCCTGGGGACAGGGTCGATGGCTACACCTTC. The chain recombines TRBV6-1 with TRBJ1-2, with 9 nucleotides matching TRBD1. CDR3 length equals 14 residues. V gave up 6 bases and J gave up 6 bases; unmatched junction bases: 8. The germline V gene encodes CDR1 MNHNS and CDR2 SASEGT.

The V call is TRBV7-2, the J call TRBJ2-6; D is uncertain. The CDR3 loop spans 15 amino acids. V gave up 5 bases and J gave up 0 bases, with 8 bases separating them. Germline CDR1 reads SGHTA; CDR2 reads FQGNSA. The CDR3 DNA follows: TGTGCCAGCAGCGTCACCCTCTCTGGGGCCAACGTCCTGACTTTC. As protein: CASSVTLSGANVLTF.